The rows below give T cell receptor beta chains drawn from one sample of a study of control samples from healthy donors and cancer patients. Profiled with immunoSEQ multiplex PCR; TCRdb holds only in-frame clones, not every one. The table shows about 94,000 clones, with just over 90% occurring only once. Sequencing used blood. The receptors were gathered from a woman under 30 in good health. Both conserved end residues are part of each CDR3. Each record gives: J gene, V gene, D gene, clone size, CDR3 protein. D genes are given only for firm matches. Rows may omit the clone size; those that give it use once, few, many or a size class.

J gene: TRBJ1-2
V gene: TRBV9
D gene: .
clone size: .
CDR3 protein: CASSVAPSGPPQNYGYTF

J gene: TRBJ1-2
V gene: TRBV19
D gene: TRBD1
clone size: .
CDR3 protein: CASSLGQGRGYTF

J gene: TRBJ2-5
V gene: TRBV6-5
D gene: .
clone size: .
CDR3 protein: CASSYARGETQYF

J gene: TRBJ1-1
V gene: TRBV6-5
D gene: .
clone size: .
CDR3 protein: CASRPLGLNTEAFF

J gene: TRBJ2-4
V gene: TRBV6-1
D gene: .
clone size: .
CDR3 protein: CASSEVTGRAKNIQYF

J gene: TRBJ1-1
V gene: TRBV7-9
D gene: .
clone size: .
CDR3 protein: CASSLGSAMNTEAFF

J gene: TRBJ2-7
V gene: TRBV19
D gene: .
clone size: .
CDR3 protein: CASSQQGTSSYEQYF

J gene: TRBJ2-2
V gene: TRBV18
D gene: .
clone size: once
CDR3 protein: CASSQGSDTGELFF

J gene: TRBJ1-4
V gene: TRBV2
D gene: TRBD1
clone size: .
CDR3 protein: CASTGYLTGGFGEKLFF

J gene: TRBJ2-3
V gene: TRBV5-4
D gene: .
clone size: once
CDR3 protein: CASTPGGNTDTQYF

J gene: TRBJ2-2
V gene: TRBV9
D gene: .
clone size: .
CDR3 protein: CASSPRQNTGELFF

J gene: TRBJ1-1
V gene: TRBV2
D gene: .
clone size: once
CDR3 protein: CASSEGQGYTEAFF

J gene: TRBJ1-1
V gene: TRBV5-1
D gene: TRBD1
clone size: .
CDR3 protein: CASRKERDRNRYGVWWMNTEAFF

J gene: TRBJ1-2
V gene: TRBV6-5
D gene: .
clone size: .
CDR3 protein: CASSYEGGSNYGYTF

J gene: TRBJ2-5
V gene: TRBV2
D gene: TRBD1
clone size: .
CDR3 protein: CASSEDFGRDRGETQYF

J gene: TRBJ2-7
V gene: TRBV18
D gene: .
clone size: .
CDR3 protein: CASSPSGAGEQYF

J gene: TRBJ2-2
V gene: TRBV3-1/TRBV3-2
D gene: TRBD2
clone size: once
CDR3 protein: CASSPGTSGRTRRFTGELFF

J gene: TRBJ2-2
V gene: TRBV5-1
D gene: .
clone size: .
CDR3 protein: CASSFEGDGVSGELFF

J gene: TRBJ2-5
V gene: TRBV4-1
D gene: TRBD1
clone size: once
CDR3 protein: CASSQDEGQGVQETQYF

J gene: TRBJ1-4
V gene: TRBV7-3
D gene: .
clone size: .
CDR3 protein: CASSSRGWREKLFF

J gene: TRBJ2-7
V gene: TRBV18
D gene: .
clone size: .
CDR3 protein: CASSPRAGSQNSYEQYF

J gene: TRBJ1-1
V gene: TRBV3-1/TRBV3-2
D gene: .
clone size: .
CDR3 protein: CASSRGSLGTEAFF

J gene: TRBJ1-2
V gene: TRBV5-4
D gene: TRBD1
clone size: .
CDR3 protein: CASSSRQGRDYGYTF

J gene: TRBJ1-1
V gene: TRBV29-1
D gene: .
clone size: .
CDR3 protein: CSVEDKWTGGVNTEAFF

J gene: TRBJ1-2
V gene: TRBV2
D gene: .
clone size: once
CDR3 protein: CASSENRNYGYTF

J gene: TRBJ1-1
V gene: TRBV5-1
D gene: .
clone size: once
CDR3 protein: CASSFGGGHTEAFF

J gene: TRBJ1-1
V gene: TRBV9
D gene: .
clone size: once
CDR3 protein: CASSVGSLAGLNTEAFF

J gene: TRBJ1-1
V gene: TRBV10-3
D gene: TRBD1
clone size: once
CDR3 protein: CAISGGTARTKRLNTEAFF

J gene: TRBJ2-7
V gene: TRBV11-2
D gene: .
clone size: .
CDR3 protein: CAGIGPAGYEQYF

J gene: TRBJ1-2
V gene: TRBV6-1
D gene: .
clone size: .
CDR3 protein: CASSLGAPDYGYTF

J gene: TRBJ1-1
V gene: TRBV27
D gene: .
clone size: .
CDR3 protein: CASSFGGAQTEAFF

J gene: TRBJ2-5
V gene: TRBV7-2
D gene: TRBD1
clone size: .
CDR3 protein: CASSLRGGGETQYF

J gene: TRBJ2-1
V gene: TRBV19
D gene: TRBD2
clone size: .
CDR3 protein: CASAVTSGGAYNEQFF